The clone carrying this T cell receptor beta chain came up many times. Its antigen is undetermined. These data originate in a study of CD8 T cells in ankylosing spondylitis. Study outcomes and limitations: Earlier reports found some motif variants in synovial fluid and blood in reactive arthritis. Seemingly distinctive of ankylosing spondylitis blood was a TCR beta motif formed by eight highly homologous variants. CD8+ by phenotype, disease-linked clones were relatively rare in peripheral blood.

Preparation of TCR beta libraries was done by quantitative 5'-RACE with molecular barcodes. Via MiXCR, TCRdb re-called the 5' RACE reads, giving one row per CDR3 protein. The repertoire holds around 18,000 distinct CDR3 sequences, with 8.2% as singletons. V shed 7 bases and J shed 6 bases, with 19 bases lying between them. This CDR3 spans 13 amino acids. Per germline, CDR1 SQVTM and CDR2 ANQGSEA. Sequencing input: blood. This TCR was recovered from a male donor with ankylosing spondylitis or in good health (not recorded which). The chain combines TRBV29-1 with TRBJ2-7; perhaps TRBD1 as D (6 bases). CDR3 sequence: CSAGKGTPPEQYF. The CDR3 DNA reads TGCAGCGCAGGAAAGGGGACACCTCCCGAGCAGTACTTC.